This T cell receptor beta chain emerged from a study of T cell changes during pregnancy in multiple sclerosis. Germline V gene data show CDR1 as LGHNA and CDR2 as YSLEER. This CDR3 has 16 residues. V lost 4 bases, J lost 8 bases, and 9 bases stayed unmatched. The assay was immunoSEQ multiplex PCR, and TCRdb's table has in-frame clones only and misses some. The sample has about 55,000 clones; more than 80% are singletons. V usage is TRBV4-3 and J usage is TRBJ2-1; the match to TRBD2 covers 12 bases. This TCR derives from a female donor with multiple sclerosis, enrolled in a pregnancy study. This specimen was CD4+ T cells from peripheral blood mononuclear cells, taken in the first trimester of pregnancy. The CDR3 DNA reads TGCGCCAGCAGCCTTCTACCTAGCGGGGGGGAGTATGAGCAGTTCTTC. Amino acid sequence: CASSLLPSGGEYEQFF.